This T cell receptor beta chain is drawn from a study of tumor-infiltrating lymphocytes in primary liver carcinoma. Findings and limits, study-wide: With p = 0.039, the top-250-clone fraction in tumors significantly exceeded that in blood.

The CDR3 loop spans 14 amino acids. The germline CDR1 and CDR2 sequences are SGHAT and FQNNGV. J lost 4 bases, V lost 5 bases, and 6 bases had no gene match. This clonotype was picked up a small number of times. Its cognate antigen is unknown. Starting material for RNA and DNA co-extraction consisted of roughly 17-31 mg of unsorted bulk tissue. Total RNA (around 510 ng) served as template for TCR beta cDNA synthesis primed by a constant-region primer. For TCR beta, libraries were produced by three nested multiplex PCR rounds using slightly modified ARM-PCR. TRBV1-TRBV30 forward primers paired with a C-beta reverse primer were used in the first two PCR rounds, which ran approximately 11 cycles each. TCRdb reanalysed the multiplex PCR reads using MiXCR and keeps one entry per CDR3 protein. The sample lists roughly 30,000 distinct CDR3 sequences; around two thirds were seen once.

V and J are TRBV11-2 and TRBJ2-3; 7 nucleotides align to TRBD2. The TCR was taken from a woman aged 30 to 39 with primary liver carcinoma and hepatitis B virus infection. Sequencing used liver tumor tissue from sampling region 3. Subset indicated: tumor region T3, left-lateral pole. This CDR3 reads CASSQGLSADTQYF. In nucleotides, the CDR3 is TGTGCCAGCAGCCAGGGACTAAGCGCAGATACGCAGTATTTT.